The clone carrying this TCR beta chain has at least ten counts. The CDR3 has 16 amino acids. J was trimmed by 9 bases and V by 7 bases; bases with no gene match: 20. CDR1 SNHLY and CDR2 FYNNEI come from the germline V gene. This sample was taken from a study of T cells in Graves' hyperthyroidism and ophthalmopathy. The source material, RNA transcripts, was used to amplify TCR beta CDR3 regions. The HTBI set primed first-round TCR CDR3 RT-PCR. One entry per CDR3 protein, called by TCRdb with MiXCR from the multiplex PCR reads. The data hold 400,000 to 600,000 distinct CDR3 sequences, with around 20% observed a single time.

The receptor's source is a man younger than 30 with Graves' hyperthyroidism. Source material: blood. This chain uses TRBV2 with TRBJ2-7, with 8 bases matching TRBD2. This chain's CDR3 is CASTDLGLSGVVGQYF. The CDR3 DNA is TGTGCCAGCACCGACCTGGGGCTTAGCGGGGTTGTTGGGCAGTACTTC.